This T cell receptor beta chain is drawn from a study of tumor-infiltrating lymphocytes in primary liver carcinoma. The wider study: About 3.65 to 7.5 million productive TCRbeta reads were obtained from the samples, with similar numbers across tissue types.

TCR beta cDNA was made from around 520 ng total RNA with a constant-region primer. Nested multiplex PCR, run for three rounds with slightly modified ARM-PCR, yielded TCR beta libraries. Amplification in the first two PCR rounds was performed using TRBV1-TRBV30 forward primers and a C-beta reverse primer for 10 cycles each. Using its own MiXCR run on the multiplex PCR reads, TCRdb lists one record per CDR3 protein. The data show fewer than 200,000 distinct CDR3 sequences, with 85% seen just once and around a sixth held by the top ten. The CDR3 runs 15 residues. Germline V gene lookup returns CDR1 LGHNA and CDR2 YNFKEQ. Trimming took 4 bases from V and 5 from J, leaving 18 bases between them. Study conclusions and caveats: It was tumor-adjacent and tumor-blood pairs that overlapped less than tumor region pairs did.

Details on this clonotype: Its specificity is not known.

The roughly 19-32 mg bulk tissue piece was not sorted before simultaneous RNA and DNA extraction. Surgical resection served as treatment for the primary liver carcinoma of these patients. Separate regions, five per tumor, were sampled. The chain employs TRBV4-2 and TRBJ2-7, with D tentatively TRBD1 or TRBD2 (5 bases each). This TCR came from a man aged 35-49 years with primary liver carcinoma and hepatitis B virus infection. The sample taken for sequencing was tumor tissue from primary liver carcinoma. CDR3 loop: CASSRDSVMDNEQYF. CDR3 bases: TGTGCCAGCAGCCGAGATAGCGTGATGGACAACGAGCAGTACTTC.